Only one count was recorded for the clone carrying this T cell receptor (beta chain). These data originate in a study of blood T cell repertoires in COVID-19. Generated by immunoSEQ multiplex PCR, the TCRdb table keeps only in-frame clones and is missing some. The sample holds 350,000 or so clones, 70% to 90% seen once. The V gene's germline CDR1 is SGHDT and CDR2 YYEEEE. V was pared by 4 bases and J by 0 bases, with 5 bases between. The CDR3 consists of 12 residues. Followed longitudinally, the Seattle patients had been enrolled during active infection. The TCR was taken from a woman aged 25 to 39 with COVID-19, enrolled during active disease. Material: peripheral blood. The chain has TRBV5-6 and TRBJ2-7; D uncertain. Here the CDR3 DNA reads TGTGCCAGCAGCGGCAACTCCTACGAGCAGTACTTC. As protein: CASSGNSYEQYF. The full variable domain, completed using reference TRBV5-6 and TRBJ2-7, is DAGVTQSPTHLIKTRGQQVTLRCSPKSGHDTVSWYQQALGQGPQFIFQYYEEEERQRGNFPDRFSGHQFPNYSSELNVNALLLGDSALYLCASSGNSYEQYFGPGTRLTVT.